The present T cell receptor (beta chain) was sequenced within a study of control samples from healthy donors and cancer patients. Trimming at V came to 4 bases and at J to 10 bases, leaving 7 bases not matched to a gene. The CDR3 loop spans 14 amino acids. Germline CDR1 SNHLY, CDR2 FYNNEI. Assay: immunoSEQ multiplex PCR; the TCRdb copy retains only in-frame clones and omits some. This sample yields under 200,000 clones, of which 95% to 96% are seen a single time; approximately 1% belongs to the top ten. The sequence was collected from a woman in her 30s in good health. This chain uses TRBV2 with TRBJ2-1; 10 positions agree with TRBD1. The sample consisted of blood. Here the CDR3 reads CASSGTGGVREQFF. The DNA for the CDR3 is TGTGCCAGCAGTGGGACAGGGGGGGTTAGGGAGCAGTTCTTC.